These T cell receptor beta chains were read from a single sample in a study of identical twins. TCRdb reprocessed the 5' RACE reads via MiXCR and lists one record per CDR3 protein. The top ten hold around 1.5% of the sample, which has some 900,000 distinct CDR3 sequences, approximately 13% seen once. These data were also reused for a study on yellow fever vaccine responses in identical twins.

Sequenced sample: PBMCs. The origin of the receptors is a young woman in good health. Both conserved end residues are part of each CDR3. Each record gives: CDR3 length, J gene, V gene, D gene, clone size, CDR3 DNA, CDR3 protein. The D gene is left open where the match is weak. The size entry is marked missing in some rows and otherwise reads once, few, many or a size class.

16,TRBJ2-5,TRBV19,TRBD1,-,TGTGCCAGTAGTATGGTGGGCAGGGGGTTGTCGGAGACCCAGTACTTC,CASSMVGRGLSETQYF
14,TRBJ1-2,TRBV6-2/TRBV6-3,-,-,TGTGCCAGCCAAACAGGGATCGGTATCTATGGCTACACCTTC,CASQTGIGIYGYTF
13,TRBJ2-7,TRBV9,-,-,TGTGCCAGCAGCGTAGGCCCCTCCTACGAGCAGTACTTC,CASSVGPSYEQYF
14,TRBJ2-5,TRBV12-3/TRBV12-4,-,few,TGTGCCAGCAGTTCTACAGGGTTTCGAGAGACCCAGTACTTC,CASSSTGFRETQYF
15,TRBJ2-5,TRBV6-5,TRBD2,-,TGTGCCAGCAGTTACTCGATTACGGGGGGAGAGACCCAGTACTTC,CASSYSITGGETQYF
18,TRBJ2-3,TRBV11-2,-,few,TGTGCCAGCAGCTTAGGGGGTCGGCGGGGGCCTAGCACAGATACGCAGTATTTT,CASSLGGRRGPSTDTQYF
11,TRBJ1-2,TRBV20-1,-,-,TGCAGTGCTAGAGATGTCTATGGCTACACCTTC,CSARDVYGYTF
16,TRBJ2-2,TRBV27,TRBD2,-,TGTGCCAGCAGACGGGAGGGGGGAGTGGACACCGGGGAGCTGTTTTTT,CASRREGGVDTGELFF
18,TRBJ2-3,TRBV5-1,TRBD1,-,TGCGCCAGCAGCTTACCCCGGGTGACAGGGCTATTCACAGATACGCAGTATTTT,CASSLPRVTGLFTDTQYF
15,TRBJ2-3,TRBV7-2,-,few,TGTGCCAGCAGTCGACAGGGAGGGGGCACAGATACGCAGTATTTT,CASSRQGGGTDTQYF
14,TRBJ1-4,TRBV20-1,-,-,TGCAGTGCCCCTCGGGGGGCGCTTAATGAAAAACTGTTTTTT,CSAPRGALNEKLFF
15,TRBJ2-5,TRBV29-1,TRBD1,few,TGCAGCGTTGGCAGAAACAGGGGGAGACAAGAGACCCAGTACTTC,CSVGRNRGRQETQYF
12,TRBJ2-1,TRBV29-1,TRBD1,-,TGCAGGACAAGGGACAGAAACAATGAGCAGTTCTTC,CRTRDRNNEQFF
14,TRBJ1-2,TRBV10-3,-,many,TGTGCCATCAGTGACCTGAACAATAACTATGGCTACACCTTC,CAISDLNNNYGYTF
16,TRBJ1-2,TRBV10-3,TRBD1,many,TGTGCCATCAGTGAGTCGTTTGGACAGGACCCCTATGGCTACACCTTC,CAISESFGQDPYGYTF
20,TRBJ2-1,TRBV13,TRBD2,many,TGTGCCAGCAGCTTAGGCTTTACGGGGACTAGCGGGTTCGTATACAATGAGCAGTTCTTC,CASSLGFTGTSGFVYNEQFF
16,TRBJ1-4,TRBV3-1,-,-,TGTGCCAGCAGCCAAGATTCGCAGGTGGGCCGATTAAAACTGTTTTTT,CASSQDSQVGRLKLFF
13,TRBJ2-5,TRBV12-3/TRBV12-4,-,many,TGTGCCAGTTCGGGACCACGGCAAGAGACCCAGTACTTC,CASSGPRQETQYF
14,TRBJ2-5,TRBV7-9,TRBD2,-,TGTGCCAGCACCCCAAGCGGGGCCCAAGAGACCCAGTACTTC,CASTPSGAQETQYF
17,TRBJ2-1,TRBV3-1,TRBD2,-,TGTGCCAGCAGCCAAGCGGCCGGGACTAGCGGCGGCGGGGAGCAGTTCTTC,CASSQAAGTSGGGEQFF
12,TRBJ2-3,TRBV4-1,-,few,TGCGCCAGCAGCGATGTCCGGGATACGCAGTATTTT,CASSDVRDTQYF
17,TRBJ2-1,TRBV7-8,TRBD2,-,TGTGCCAGCAGCTTACAGAGGGGACTAGCGAGAAACAATGAGCAGTTCTTC,CASSLQRGLARNNEQFF